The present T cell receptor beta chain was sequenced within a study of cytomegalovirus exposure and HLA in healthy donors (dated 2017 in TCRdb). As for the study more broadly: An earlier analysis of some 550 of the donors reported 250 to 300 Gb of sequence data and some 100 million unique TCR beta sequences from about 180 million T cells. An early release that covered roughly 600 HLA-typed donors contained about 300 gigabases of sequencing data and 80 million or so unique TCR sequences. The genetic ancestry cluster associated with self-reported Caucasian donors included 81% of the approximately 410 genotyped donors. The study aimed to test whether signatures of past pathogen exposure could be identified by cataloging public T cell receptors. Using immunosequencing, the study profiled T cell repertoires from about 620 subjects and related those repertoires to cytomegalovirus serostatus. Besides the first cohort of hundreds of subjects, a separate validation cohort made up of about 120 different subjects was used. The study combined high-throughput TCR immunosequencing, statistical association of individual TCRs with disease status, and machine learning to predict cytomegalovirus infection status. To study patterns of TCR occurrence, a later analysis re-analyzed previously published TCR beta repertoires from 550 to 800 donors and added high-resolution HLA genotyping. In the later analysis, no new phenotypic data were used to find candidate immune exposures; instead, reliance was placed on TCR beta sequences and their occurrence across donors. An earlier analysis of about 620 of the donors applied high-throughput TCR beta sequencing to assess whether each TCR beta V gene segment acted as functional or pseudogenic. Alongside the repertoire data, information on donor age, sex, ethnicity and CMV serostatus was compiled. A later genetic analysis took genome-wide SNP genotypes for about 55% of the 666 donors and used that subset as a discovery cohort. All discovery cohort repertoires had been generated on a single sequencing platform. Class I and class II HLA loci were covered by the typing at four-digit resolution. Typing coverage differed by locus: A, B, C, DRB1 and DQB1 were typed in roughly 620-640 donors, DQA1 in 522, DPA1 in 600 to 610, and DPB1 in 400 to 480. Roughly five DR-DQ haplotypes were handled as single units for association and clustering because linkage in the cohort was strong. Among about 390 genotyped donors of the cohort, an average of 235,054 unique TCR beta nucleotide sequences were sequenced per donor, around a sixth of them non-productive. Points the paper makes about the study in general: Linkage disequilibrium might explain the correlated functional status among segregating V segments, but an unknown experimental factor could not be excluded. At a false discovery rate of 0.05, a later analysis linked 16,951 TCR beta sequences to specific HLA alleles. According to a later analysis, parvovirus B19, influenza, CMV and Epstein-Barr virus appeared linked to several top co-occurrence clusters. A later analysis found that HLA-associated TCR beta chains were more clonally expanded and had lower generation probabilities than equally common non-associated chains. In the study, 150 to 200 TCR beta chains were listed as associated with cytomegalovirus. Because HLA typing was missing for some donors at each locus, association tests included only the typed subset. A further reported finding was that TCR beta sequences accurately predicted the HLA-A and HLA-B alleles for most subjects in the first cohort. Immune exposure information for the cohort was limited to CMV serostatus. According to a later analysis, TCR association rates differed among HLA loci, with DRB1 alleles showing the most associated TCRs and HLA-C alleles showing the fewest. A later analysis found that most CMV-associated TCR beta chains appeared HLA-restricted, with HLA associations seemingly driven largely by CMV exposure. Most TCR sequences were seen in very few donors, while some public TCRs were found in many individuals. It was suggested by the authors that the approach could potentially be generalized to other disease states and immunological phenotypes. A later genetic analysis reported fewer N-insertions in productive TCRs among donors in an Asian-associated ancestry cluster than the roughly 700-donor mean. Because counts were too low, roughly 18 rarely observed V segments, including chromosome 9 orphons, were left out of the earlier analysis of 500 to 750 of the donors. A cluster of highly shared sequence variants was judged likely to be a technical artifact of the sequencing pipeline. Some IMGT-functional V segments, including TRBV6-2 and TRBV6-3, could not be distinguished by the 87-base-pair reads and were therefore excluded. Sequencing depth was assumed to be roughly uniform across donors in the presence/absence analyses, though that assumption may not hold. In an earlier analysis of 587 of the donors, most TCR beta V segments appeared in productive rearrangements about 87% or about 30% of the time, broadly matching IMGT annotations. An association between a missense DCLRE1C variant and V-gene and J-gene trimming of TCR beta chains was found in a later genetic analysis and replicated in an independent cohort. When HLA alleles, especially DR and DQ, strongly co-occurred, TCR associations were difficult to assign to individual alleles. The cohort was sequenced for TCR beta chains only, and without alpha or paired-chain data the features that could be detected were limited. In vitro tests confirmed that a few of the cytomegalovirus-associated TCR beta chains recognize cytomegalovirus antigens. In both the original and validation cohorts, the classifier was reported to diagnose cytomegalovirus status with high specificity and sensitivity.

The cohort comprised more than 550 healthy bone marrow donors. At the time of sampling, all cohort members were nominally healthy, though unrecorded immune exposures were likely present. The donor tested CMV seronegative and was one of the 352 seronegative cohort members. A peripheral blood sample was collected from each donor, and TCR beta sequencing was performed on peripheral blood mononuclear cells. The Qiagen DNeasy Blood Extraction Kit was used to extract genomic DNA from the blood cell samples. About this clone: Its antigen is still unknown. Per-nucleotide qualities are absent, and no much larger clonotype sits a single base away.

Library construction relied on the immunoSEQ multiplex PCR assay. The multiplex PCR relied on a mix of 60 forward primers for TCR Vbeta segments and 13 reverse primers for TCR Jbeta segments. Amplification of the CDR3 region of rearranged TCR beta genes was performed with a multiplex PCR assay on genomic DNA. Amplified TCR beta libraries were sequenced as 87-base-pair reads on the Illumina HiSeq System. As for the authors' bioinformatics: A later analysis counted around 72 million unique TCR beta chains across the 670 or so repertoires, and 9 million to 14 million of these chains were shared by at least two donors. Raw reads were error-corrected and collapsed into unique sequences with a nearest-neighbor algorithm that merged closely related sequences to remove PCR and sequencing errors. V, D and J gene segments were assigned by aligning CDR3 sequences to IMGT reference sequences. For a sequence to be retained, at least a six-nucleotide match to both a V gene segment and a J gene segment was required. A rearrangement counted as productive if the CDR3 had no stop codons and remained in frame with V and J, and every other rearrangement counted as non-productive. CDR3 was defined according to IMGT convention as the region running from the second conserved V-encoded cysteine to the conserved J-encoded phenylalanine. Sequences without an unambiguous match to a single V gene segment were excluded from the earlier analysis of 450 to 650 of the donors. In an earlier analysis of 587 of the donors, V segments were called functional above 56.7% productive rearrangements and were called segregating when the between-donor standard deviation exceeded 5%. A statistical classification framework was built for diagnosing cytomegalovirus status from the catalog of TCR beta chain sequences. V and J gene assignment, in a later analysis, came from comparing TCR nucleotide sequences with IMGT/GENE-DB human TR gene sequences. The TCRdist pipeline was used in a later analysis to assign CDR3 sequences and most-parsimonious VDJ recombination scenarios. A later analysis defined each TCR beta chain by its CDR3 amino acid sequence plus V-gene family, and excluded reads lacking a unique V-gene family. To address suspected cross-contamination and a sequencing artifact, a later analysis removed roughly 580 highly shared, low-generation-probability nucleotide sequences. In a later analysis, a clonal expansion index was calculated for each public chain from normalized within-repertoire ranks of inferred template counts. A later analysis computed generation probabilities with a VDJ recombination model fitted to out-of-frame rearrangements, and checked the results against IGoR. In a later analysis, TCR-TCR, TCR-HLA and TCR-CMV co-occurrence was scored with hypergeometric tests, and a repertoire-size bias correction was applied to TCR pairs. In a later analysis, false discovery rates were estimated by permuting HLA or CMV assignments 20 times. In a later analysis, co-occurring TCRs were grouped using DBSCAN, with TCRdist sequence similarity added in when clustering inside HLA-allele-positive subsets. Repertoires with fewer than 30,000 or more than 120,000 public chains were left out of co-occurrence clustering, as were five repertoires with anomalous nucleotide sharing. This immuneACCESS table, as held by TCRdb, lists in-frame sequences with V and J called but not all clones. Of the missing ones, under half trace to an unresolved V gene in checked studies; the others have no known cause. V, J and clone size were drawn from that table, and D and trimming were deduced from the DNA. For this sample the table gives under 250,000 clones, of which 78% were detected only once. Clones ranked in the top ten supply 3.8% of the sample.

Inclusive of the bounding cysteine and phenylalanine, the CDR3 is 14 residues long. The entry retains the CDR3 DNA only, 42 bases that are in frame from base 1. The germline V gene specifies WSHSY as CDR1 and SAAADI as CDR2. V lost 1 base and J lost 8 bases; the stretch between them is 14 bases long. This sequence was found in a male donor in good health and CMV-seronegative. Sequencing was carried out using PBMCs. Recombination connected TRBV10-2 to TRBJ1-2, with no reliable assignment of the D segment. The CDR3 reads CASSELESLEGYTF. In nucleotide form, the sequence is TGCGCCAGCAGTGAGTTGGAGTCGTTGGAAGGCTACACCTTC.